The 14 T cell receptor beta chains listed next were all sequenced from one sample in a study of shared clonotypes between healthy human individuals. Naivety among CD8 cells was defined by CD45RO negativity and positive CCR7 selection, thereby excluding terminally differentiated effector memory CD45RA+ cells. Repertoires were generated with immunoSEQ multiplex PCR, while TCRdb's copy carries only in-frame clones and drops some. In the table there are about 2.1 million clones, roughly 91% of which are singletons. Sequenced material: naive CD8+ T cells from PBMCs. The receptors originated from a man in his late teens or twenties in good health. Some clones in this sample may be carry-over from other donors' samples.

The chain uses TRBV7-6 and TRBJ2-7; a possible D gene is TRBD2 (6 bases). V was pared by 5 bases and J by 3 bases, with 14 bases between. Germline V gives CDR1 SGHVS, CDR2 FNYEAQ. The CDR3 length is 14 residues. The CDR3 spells CASSPGIGSYEQYF. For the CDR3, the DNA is TGTGCCAGCAGCCCAGGTATCGGGAGCTACGAGCAGTACTTC.

CDR3 sequence reads: CASTQPGGYYGYTF. CDR3 bases: TGTGCCAGTACCCAACCGGGGGGCTACTATGGCTACACCTTC. V gene TRBV6-5 combines with J gene TRBJ1-2; a possible D gene is TRBD1 (6 bases). Germline-derived CDR1 and CDR2 are MNHEY and SVGAGI. This CDR3 is 14 amino acids long. Between the trimmed V and J ends, which lost 9 bases and 3 bases, there was a span of 17 bases.

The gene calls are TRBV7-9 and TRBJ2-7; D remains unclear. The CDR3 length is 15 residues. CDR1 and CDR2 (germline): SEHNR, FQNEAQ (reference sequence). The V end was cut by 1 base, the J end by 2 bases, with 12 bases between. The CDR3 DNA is TGTGCCAGCAGCTTAGAGGCGGTCCAAACCTACGAGCAGTACTTC. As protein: CASSLEAVQTYEQYF.

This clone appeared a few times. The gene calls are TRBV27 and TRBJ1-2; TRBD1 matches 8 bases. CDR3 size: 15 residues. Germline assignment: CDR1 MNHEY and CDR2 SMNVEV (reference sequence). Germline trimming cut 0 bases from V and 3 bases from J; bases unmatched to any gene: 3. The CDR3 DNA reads TGTGCCAGCAGTTTATCAGGACAGGGAGACTATGGCTACACCTTC. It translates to CASSLSGQGDYGYTF.

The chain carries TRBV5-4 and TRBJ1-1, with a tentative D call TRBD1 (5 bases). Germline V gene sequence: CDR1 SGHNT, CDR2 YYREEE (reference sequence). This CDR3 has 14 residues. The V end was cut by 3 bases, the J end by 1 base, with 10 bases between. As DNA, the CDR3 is TGTGCCAGCAGCTCAACAGGAGAGAACACTGAAGCTTTCTTT. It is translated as CASSSTGENTEAFF.

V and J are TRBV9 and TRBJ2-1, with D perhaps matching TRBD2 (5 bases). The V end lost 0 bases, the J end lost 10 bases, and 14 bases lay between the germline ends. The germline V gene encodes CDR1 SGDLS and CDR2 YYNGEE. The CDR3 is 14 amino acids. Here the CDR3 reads CASSVETPRREQFF. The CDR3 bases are TGTGCCAGCAGCGTAGAGACCCCAAGGAGGGAGCAGTTCTTC.

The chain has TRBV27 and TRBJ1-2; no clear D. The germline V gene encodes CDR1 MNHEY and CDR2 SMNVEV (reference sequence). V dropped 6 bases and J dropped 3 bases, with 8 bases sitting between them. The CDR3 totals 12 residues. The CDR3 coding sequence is TGTGCCAGCAGCCGTGGGGACTATGGCTACACCTTC. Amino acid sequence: CASSRGDYGYTF.

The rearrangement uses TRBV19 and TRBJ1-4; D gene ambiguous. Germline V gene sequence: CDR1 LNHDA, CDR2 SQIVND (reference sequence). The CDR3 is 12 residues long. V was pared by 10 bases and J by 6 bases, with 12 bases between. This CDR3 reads CATGPGDEKLFF. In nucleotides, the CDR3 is TGTGCCACCGGACCGGGAGATGAAAAACTGTTTTTT.

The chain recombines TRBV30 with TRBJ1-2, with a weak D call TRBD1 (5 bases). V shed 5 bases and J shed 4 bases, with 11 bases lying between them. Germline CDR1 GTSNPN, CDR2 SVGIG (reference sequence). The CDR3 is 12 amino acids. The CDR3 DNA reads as TGTGCCTGGTACGGGGGGACCTATGGCTACACCTTC. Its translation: CAWYGGTYGYTF.

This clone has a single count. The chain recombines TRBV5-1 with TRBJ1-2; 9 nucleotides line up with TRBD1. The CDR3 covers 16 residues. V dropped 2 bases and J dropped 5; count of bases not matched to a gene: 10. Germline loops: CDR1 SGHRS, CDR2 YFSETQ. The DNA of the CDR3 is TGCGCCAGCAGCTTCCAACAGGGGGCGAAGGGGTATGGCTACACCTTC. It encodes CASSFQQGAKGYGYTF.

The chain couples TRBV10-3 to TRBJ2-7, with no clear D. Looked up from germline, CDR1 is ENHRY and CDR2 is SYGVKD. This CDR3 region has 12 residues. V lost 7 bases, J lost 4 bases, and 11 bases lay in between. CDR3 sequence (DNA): TGTGCCATCACCAACACAAGATACGAGCAGTACTTC. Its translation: CAITNTRYEQYF.

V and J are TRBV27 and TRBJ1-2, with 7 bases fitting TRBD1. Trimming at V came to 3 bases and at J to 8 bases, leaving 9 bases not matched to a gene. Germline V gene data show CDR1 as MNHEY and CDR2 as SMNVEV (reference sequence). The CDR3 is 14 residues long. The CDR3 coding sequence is TGTGCCAGCAGTTTCGCAGGGGGAGGTGAGGGCTACACCTTC. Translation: CASSFAGGGEGYTF.

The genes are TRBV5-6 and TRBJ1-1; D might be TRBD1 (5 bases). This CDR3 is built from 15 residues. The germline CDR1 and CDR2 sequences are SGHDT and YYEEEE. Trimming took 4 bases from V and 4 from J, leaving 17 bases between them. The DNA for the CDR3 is TGTGCCAGCAGCCGGGGAGGGGCCTCACTCACTGAAGCTTTCTTT. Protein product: CASSRGGASLTEAFF.

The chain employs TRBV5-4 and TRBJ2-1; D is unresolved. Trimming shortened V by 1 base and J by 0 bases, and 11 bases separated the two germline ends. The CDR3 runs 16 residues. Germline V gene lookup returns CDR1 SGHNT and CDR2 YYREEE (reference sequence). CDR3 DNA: TGTGCCAGCAGCTTGTTCCTTAAAAGCTCCTACAATGAGCAGTTCTTC. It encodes CASSLFLKSSYNEQFF.